These T cell receptor beta chains were read from a single sample in a study of CD8 T cells in Susac syndrome. TCRdb reanalysed the immunoSEQ multiplex PCR reads using MiXCR and keeps one entry per CDR3 protein. The data hold about 290,000 distinct CDR3 sequences, with 65% to 90% observed a single time. Sequencing was performed on CD8+ T cells from PBMCs. The receptor source for this set is a human donor with multiple sclerosis. The CDR3 runs from the conserved cysteine through the conserved F or W. A D gene is named only where the DNA matches it firmly. Size values are once, few and many counts, or a class for expanded clones, and some rows have none.

d_gene	v_gene	abundance	j_gene	CDR3aa	CDR3nt
-	TRBV3-1	-	TRBJ2-1	CASSQVDPRIGSYNEQFF	TGTGCCAGCAGCCAAGTTGACCCGAGGATTGGGTCCTACAATGAGCAGTTCTTC
TRBD2	TRBV4-3	few	TRBJ2-7	CASSQGGRTSYEQYF	TGCGCCAGCAGCCAAGGCGGGAGGACCTCCTACGAGCAGTACTTC
-	TRBV5-6	-	TRBJ2-1	CASSTDRSSYNEQFF	TGTGCCAGCAGCACCGACCGGAGCTCCTACAATGAGCAGTTCTTC
TRBD1	TRBV9	-	TRBJ2-1	CASSPRLTGTASYNEQFF	TGTGCCAGCAGCCCCAGACTCACCGGGACAGCATCCTACAATGAGCAGTTCTTC
-	TRBV3-1	-	TRBJ2-1	CASSQDTRRTYNEQFF	TGTGCCAGCAGCCAAGATACGCGGAGAACCTACAATGAGCAGTTCTTC
TRBD1	TRBV9	-	TRBJ2-5	CASSVEGQALQETQYF	TGTGCCAGCAGCGTAGAAGGACAGGCCCTCCAAGAGACCCAGTACTTC
-	TRBV6-1	-	TRBJ2-7	CASTRPRGVSSYEQYF	TGTGCCAGCACCAGACCCAGGGGCGTAAGCTCCTACGAGCAGTACTTC
TRBD1	TRBV28	-	TRBJ1-5	CAKAGGGVRQPQHF	TGTGCCAAGGCGGGAGGGGGCGTCAGACAGCCCCAGCATTTT
-	TRBV7-6	-	TRBJ2-7	CASSPAGDTYYEQYF	TGTGCCAGCAGCCCAGCGGGCGACACGTACTACGAGCAGTACTTC
-	TRBV20-1	-	TRBJ2-1	CSARGIGGEQFF	TGCAGTGCTAGGGGAATCGGGGGTGAGCAGTTCTTC
-	TRBV28	-	TRBJ1-5	CASRLPYSNQPQHF	TGTGCCAGCAGATTGCCCTATAGCAATCAGCCCCAGCATTTT
-	TRBV20-1	-	TRBJ1-6	CSAKQGIDNSPLHF	TGCAGTGCTAAGCAGGGTATCGATAATTCACCCCTCCACTTT
-	TRBV2	-	TRBJ1-1	CASSAVIRGEAFF	TGTGCCAGCAGTGCGGTAATACGAGGAGAAGCTTTCTTT
-	TRBV27	-	TRBJ2-7	CASSFFSGEQYF	TGTGCCAGCAGTTTTTTCTCGGGGGAGCAGTACTTC
-	TRBV12-3/TRBV12-4	-	TRBJ1-4	CASSFDRDALEKLFF	TGTGCCAGCAGTTTCGACCGGGACGCCCTTGAAAAACTGTTTTTT
-	TRBV20-1	-	TRBJ1-5	CSAGDHRVLRPQHF	TGCAGTGCTGGGGATCACAGGGTGCTAAGGCCCCAGCATTTT
-	TRBV6-2/TRBV6-3	-	TRBJ2-1	CASRSWRAGGRGNEQFF	TGTGCCAGCAGATCATGGAGGGCGGGTGGAAGAGGCAATGAGCAGTTCTTC
-	TRBV30	-	TRBJ2-7	CAWSDPNARDEQYF	TGTGCCTGGAGCGACCCTAATGCCCGGGACGAGCAGTACTTC
-	TRBV28	-	TRBJ1-4	CASSTTPGTSKLFF	TGTGCCAGCAGTACTACCCCGGGGACTTCAAAACTGTTTTTT
-	TRBV9	-	TRBJ2-7	CASSVEAGPIYEQYF	TGTGCCAGCAGCGTAGAGGCAGGCCCTATCTACGAGCAGTACTTC
-	TRBV11-2	-	TRBJ2-4	CASSLDKNIQYF	TGTGCCAGCAGCTTAGATAAAAACATTCAGTACTTC
-	TRBV15	-	TRBJ2-7	CATREDVRSYEQYF	TGTGCCACCAGGGAGGATGTGAGATCCTACGAGCAGTACTTC